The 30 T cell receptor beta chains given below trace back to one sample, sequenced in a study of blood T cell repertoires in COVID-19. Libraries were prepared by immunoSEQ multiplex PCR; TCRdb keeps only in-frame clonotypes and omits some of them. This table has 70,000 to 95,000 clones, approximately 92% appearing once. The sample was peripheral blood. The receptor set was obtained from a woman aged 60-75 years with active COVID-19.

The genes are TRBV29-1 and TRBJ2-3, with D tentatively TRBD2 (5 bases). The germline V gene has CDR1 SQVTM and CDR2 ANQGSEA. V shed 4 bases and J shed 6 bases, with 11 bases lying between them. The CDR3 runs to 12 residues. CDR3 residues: CSVGPGGDTQYF. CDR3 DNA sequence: TGCAGCGTTGGCCCAGGAGGCGATACGCAGTATTTT.

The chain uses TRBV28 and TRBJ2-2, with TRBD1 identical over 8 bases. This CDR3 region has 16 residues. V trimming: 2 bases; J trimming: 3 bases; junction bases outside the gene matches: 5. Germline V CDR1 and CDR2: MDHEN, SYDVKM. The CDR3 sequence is CASSLQGAQDTGELFF. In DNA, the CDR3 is TGTGCCAGCAGTTTACAGGGGGCGCAGGACACCGGGGAGCTGTTTTTT.

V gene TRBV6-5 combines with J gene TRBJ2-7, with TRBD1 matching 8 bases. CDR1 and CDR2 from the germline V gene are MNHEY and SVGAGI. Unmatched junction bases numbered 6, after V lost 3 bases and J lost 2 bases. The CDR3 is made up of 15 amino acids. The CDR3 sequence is CASSYAGQGPYEQYF. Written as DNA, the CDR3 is TGTGCCAGCAGTTATGCTGGACAGGGCCCCTACGAGCAGTACTTC.

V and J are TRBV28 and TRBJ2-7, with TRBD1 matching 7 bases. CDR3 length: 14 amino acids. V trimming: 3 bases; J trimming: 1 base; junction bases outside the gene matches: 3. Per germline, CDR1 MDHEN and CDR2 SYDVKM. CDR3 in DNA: TGTGCCAGCAGTTTGGTGGGACAGTCCTACGAGCAGTACTTC. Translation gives CASSLVGQSYEQYF.

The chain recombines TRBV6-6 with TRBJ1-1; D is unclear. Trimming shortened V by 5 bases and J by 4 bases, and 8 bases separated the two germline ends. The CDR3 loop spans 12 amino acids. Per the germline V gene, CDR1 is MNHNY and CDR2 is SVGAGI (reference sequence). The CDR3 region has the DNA TGTGCCAGCAGTGGCGACATCACTGAAGCTTTCTTT. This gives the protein CASSGDITEAFF.

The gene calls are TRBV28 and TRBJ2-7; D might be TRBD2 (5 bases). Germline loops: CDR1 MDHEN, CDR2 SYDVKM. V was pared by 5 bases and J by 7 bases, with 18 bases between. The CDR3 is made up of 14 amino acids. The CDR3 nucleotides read TGTGCCAGCAGTAGCCCCGCCGGGGTATGGGAGCAGTACTTC. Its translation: CASSSPAGVWEQYF.

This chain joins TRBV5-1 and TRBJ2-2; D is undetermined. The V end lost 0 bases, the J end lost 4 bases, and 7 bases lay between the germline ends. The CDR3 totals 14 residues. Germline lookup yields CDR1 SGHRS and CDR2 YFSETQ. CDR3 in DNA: TGCGCCAGCAGCTTGGGCGGCAGCACCGGGGAGCTGTTTTTT. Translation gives CASSLGGSTGELFF.

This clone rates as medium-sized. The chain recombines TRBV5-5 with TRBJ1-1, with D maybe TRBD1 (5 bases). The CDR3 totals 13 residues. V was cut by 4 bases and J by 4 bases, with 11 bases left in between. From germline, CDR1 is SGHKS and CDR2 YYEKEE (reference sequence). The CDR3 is CASSPTGSTEAFF. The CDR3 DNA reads TGTGCCAGCAGCCCCACAGGCAGCACTGAAGCTTTCTTT.

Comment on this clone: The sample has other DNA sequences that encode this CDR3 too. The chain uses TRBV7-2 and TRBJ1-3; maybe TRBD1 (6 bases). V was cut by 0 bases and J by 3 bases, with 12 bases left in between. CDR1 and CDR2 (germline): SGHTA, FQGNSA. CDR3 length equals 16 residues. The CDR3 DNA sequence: TGTGCCAGCAGCTTAGCGGGCAGGGGAAATGGAAACACCATATATTTT. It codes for CASSLAGRGNGNTIYF. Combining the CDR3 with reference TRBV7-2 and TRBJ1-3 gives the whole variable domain GAGVSQSPSNKVTEKGKDVELRCDPISGHTALYWYRQSLGQGLEFLIYFQGNSAPDKSGLPSDRFSAERTGGSVSTLTIQRTQQEDSAVYLCASSLAGRGNGNTIYFGEGSWLTVV.

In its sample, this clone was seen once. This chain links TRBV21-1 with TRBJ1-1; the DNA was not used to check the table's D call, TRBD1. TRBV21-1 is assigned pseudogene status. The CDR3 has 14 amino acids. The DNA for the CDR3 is TGTGCCAGCAGCAAAGACAGGGGGCGGACTGAAGCTTTCTTT. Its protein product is CASSKDRGRTEAFF.

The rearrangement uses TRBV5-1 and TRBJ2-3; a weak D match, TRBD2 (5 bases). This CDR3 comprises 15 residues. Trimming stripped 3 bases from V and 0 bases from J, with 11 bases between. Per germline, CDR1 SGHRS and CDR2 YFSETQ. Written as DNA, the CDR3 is TGCGCCAGCAGCTATGGAGGCGGCAGCACAGATACGCAGTATTTT. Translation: CASSYGGGSTDTQYF.

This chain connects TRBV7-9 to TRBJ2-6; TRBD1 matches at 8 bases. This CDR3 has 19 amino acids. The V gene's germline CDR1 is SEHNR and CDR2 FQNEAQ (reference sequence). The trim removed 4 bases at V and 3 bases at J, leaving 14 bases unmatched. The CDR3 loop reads CASSYPSGQGFSGANVLTF. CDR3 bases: TGTGCCAGCAGCTACCCCAGCGGACAGGGTTTTAGTGGGGCCAACGTCCTGACTTTC.

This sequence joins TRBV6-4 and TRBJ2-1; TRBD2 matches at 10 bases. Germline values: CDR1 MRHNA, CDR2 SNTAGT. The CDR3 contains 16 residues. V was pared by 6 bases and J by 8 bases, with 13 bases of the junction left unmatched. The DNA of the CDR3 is TGTGCCAGCAGCAAAGATGTAGCGGGAGGTGGCGATGAGCAGTTCTTC. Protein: CASSKDVAGGGDEQFF.

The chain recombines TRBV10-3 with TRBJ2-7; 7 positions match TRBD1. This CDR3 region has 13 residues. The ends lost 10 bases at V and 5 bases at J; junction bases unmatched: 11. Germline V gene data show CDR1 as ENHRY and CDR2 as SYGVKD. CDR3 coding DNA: TGTGCCACCACCGGGACAGCCCGCGACGAGCAGTACTTC. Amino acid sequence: CATTGTARDEQYF.

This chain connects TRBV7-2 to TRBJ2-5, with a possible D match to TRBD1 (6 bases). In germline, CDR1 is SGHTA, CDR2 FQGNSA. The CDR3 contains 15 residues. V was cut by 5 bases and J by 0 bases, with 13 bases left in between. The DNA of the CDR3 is TGTGCCAGCAGCCCCCAAGGGGGAAACCAAGAGACCCAGTACTTC. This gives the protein CASSPQGGNQETQYF.

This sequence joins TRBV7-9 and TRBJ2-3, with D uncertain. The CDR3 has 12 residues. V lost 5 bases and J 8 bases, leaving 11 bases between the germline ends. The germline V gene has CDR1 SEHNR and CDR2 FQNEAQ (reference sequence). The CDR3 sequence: CASSVQGGTQYF. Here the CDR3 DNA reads TGTGCCAGCAGCGTACAAGGCGGTACGCAGTATTTT.

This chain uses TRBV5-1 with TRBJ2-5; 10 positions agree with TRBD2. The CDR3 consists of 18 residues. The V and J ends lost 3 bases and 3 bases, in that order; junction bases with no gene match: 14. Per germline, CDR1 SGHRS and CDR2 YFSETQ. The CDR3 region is CASSWRGLAGALEETQYF. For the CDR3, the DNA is TGCGCCAGCAGCTGGCGGGGGCTAGCGGGAGCTTTGGAAGAGACCCAGTACTTC. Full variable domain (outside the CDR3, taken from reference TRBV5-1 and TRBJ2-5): KAGVTQTPRYLIKTRGQQVTLSCSPISGHRSVSWYQQTPGQGLQFLFEYFSETQRNKGNFPGRFSGRQFSNSRSEMNVSTLELGDSALYLCASSWRGLAGALEETQYFGPGTRLLVL.

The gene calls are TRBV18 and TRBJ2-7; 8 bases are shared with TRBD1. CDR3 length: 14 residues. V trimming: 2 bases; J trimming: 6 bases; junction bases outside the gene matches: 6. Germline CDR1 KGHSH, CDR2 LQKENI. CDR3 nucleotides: TGTGCCAGCTCACCAAGGACAGGGCAACGCGAGCAGTACTTC. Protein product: CASSPRTGQREQYF.

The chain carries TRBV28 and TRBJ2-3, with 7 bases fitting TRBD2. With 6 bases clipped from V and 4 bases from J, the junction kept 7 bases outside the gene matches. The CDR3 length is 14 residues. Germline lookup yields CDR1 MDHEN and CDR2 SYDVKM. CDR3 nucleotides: TGTGCCAGCAGCCCCGGGGGAGGGCCAGATACGCAGTATTTT. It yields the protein CASSPGGGPDTQYF.

Here the CDR3 reads CASSLWGDRGQETQYF. DNA of the CDR3: TGCGCCAGCAGCTTGTGGGGGGACAGGGGACAAGAGACCCAGTACTTC. V is TRBV5-1 and J is TRBJ2-5, with 10 bases lining up with TRBD1. CDR1 SGHRS and CDR2 YFSETQ come from the germline V gene. With V trimmed by 1 base and J by 2 bases, 5 bases remained unmatched. The CDR3 is 16 amino acids.

The chain's CDR3 is CASSLGETQYF. Here the CDR3 DNA reads TGTGCCAGCAGTCTCGGGGAGACCCAGTACTTC. This chain links TRBV27 with TRBJ2-5; the D is unclear. This CDR3 has 11 amino acids. Germline lookup yields CDR1 MNHEY and CDR2 SMNVEV (reference sequence). Trimming left V 5 bases short and J 5 bases short, with 6 bases between.

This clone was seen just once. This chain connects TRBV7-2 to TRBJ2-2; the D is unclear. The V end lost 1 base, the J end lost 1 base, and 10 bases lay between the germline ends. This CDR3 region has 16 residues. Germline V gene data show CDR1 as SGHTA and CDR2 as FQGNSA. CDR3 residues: CASSLGQQLNTGELFF. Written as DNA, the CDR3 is TGTGCCAGCAGCTTAGGACAACAGTTGAACACCGGGGAGCTGTTTTTT.

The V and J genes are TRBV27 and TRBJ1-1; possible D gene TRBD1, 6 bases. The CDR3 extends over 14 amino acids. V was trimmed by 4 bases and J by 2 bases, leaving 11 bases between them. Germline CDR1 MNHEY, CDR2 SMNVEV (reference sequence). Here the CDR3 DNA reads TGTGCCAGCAGTTACCGGACAGCCAACACTGAAGCTTTCTTT. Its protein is CASSYRTANTEAFF.

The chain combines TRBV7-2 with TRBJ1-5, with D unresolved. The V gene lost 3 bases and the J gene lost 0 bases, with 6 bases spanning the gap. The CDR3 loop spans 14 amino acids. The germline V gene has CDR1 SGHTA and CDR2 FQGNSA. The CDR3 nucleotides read TGTGCCAGCAGCTTTACACCTAGCAATCAGCCCCAGCATTTT. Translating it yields CASSFTPSNQPQHF.

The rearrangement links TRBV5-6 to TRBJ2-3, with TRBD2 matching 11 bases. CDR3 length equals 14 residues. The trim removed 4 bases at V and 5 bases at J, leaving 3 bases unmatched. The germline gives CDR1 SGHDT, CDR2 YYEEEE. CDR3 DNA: TGTGCCAGCAGCGCACTAGCGGGGGAAGATACGCAGTATTTT. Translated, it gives CASSALAGEDTQYF.

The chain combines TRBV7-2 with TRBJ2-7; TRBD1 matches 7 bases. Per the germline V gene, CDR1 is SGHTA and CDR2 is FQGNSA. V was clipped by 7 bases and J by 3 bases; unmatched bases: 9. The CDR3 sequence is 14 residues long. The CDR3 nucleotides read TGTGCCAGCAACAACAGACAGGGCTTCTACGAGCAGTACTTC. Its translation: CASNNRQGFYEQYF.

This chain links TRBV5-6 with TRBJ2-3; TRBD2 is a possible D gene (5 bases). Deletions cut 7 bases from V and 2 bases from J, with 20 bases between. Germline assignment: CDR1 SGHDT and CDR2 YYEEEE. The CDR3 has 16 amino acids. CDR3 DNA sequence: TGTGCCAGCTACCGGACGGGCGAGCGGCCCACAGATACGCAGTATTTT. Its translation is CASYRTGERPTDTQYF.

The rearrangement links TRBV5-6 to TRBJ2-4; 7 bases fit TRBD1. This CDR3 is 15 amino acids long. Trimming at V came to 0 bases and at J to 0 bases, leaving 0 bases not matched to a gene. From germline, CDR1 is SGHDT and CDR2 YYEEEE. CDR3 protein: CASSLDRGAKNIQYF. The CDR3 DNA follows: TGTGCCAGCAGCTTGGACAGGGGAGCCAAAAACATTCAGTACTTC.

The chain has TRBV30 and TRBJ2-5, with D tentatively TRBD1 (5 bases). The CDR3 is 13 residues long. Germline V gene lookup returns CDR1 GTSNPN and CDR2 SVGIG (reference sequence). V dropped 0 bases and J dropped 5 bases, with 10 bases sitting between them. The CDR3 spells CAWSVSGMETQYF. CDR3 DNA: TGTGCCTGGAGTGTATCAGGGATGGAGACCCAGTACTTC.

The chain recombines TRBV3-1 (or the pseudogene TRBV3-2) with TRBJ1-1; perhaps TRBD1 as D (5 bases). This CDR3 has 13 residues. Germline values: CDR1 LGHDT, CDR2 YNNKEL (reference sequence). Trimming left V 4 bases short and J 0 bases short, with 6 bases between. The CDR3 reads CASSLGVNTEAFF. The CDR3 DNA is TGTGCCAGCAGCCTAGGGGTGAACACTGAAGCTTTCTTT.